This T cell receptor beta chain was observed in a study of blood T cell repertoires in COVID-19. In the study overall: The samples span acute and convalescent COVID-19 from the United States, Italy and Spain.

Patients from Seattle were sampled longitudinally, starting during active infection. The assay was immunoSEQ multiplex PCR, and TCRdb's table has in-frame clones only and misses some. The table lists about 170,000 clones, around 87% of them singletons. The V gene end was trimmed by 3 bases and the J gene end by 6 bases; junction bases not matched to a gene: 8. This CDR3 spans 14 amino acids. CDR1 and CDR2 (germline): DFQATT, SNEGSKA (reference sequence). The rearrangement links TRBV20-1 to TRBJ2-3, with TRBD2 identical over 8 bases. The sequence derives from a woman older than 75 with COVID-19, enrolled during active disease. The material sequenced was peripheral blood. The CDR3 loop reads CSASLAGLSDTQYF. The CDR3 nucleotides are TGCAGTGCTAGTTTAGCGGGACTGAGCGATACGCAGTATTTT.